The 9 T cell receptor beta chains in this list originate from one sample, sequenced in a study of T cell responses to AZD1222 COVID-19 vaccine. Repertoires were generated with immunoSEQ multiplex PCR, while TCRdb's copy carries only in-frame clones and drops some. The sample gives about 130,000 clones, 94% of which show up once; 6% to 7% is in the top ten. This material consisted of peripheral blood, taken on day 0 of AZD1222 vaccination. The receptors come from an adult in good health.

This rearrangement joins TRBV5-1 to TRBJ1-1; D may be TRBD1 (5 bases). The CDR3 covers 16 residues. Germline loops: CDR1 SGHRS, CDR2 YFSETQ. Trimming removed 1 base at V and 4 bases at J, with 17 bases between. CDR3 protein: CASSLPPARGSTEAFF. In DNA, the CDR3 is TGCGCCAGCAGCTTGCCTCCCGCGAGGGGTAGCACTGAAGCTTTCTTT.

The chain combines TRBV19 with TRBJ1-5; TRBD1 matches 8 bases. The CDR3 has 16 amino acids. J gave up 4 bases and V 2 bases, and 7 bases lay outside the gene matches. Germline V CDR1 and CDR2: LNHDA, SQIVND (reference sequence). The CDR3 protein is CASSIIRQGANQPQHF. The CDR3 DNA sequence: TGTGCCAGTAGTATAATTCGCCAGGGGGCGAATCAGCCCCAGCATTTT.

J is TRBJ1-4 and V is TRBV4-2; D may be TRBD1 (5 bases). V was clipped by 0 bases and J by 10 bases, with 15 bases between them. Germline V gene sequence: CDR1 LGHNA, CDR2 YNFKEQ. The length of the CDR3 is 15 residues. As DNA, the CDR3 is TGTGCCAGCAGCCAAGAAGGGGTCCTGGGGGGAAAACTGTTTTTT. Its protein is CASSQEGVLGGKLFF.

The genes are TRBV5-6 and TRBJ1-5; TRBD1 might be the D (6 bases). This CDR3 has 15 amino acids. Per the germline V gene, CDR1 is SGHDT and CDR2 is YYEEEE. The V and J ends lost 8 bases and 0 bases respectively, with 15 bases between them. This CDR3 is CASSWGGRSNQPQHF. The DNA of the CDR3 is TGTGCCAGTTCCTGGGGGGGCCGTAGCAATCAGCCCCAGCATTTT.

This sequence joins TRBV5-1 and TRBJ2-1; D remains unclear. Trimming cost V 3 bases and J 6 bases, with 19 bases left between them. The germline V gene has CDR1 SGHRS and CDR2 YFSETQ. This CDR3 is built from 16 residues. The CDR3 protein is CASSSETPGWGNEQFF. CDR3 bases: TGCGCCAGCAGCTCAGAAACCCCCGGCTGGGGCAATGAGCAGTTCTTC.

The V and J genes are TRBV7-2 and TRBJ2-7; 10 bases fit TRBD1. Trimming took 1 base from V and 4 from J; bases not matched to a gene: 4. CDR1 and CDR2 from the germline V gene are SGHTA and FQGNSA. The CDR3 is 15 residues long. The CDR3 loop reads CASSLEGQGRYEQYF. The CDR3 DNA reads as TGTGCCAGCAGCTTAGAGGGACAGGGGCGATACGAGCAGTACTTC.

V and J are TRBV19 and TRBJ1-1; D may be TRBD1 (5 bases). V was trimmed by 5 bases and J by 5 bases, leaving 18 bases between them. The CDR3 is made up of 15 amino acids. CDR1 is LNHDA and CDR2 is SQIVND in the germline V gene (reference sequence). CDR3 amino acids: CASSVSAGRGTEAFF. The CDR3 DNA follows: TGTGCCAGTAGTGTTTCGGCGGGGCGGGGGACTGAAGCTTTCTTT. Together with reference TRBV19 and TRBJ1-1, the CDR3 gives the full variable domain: DGGITQSPKYLFRKEGQNVTLSCEQNLNHDAMYWYRQDPGQGLRLIYYSQIVNDFQKGDIAEGYSVSREKKESFPLTVTSAQKNPTAFYLCASSVSAGRGTEAFFGQGTRLTVV.

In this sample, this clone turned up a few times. The CDR3: CASSPRAQGPTGELFF. The DNA of the CDR3 is TGTGCCAGCTCACCACGAGCACAGGGGCCCACCGGGGAGCTGTTTTTT. This chain links TRBV18 with TRBJ2-2, with TRBD1 matching over 7 bases. Germline V gene data show CDR1 as KGHSH and CDR2 as LQKENI. V was pared by 1 base and J by 4 bases, with 6 bases of the junction left unmatched. The CDR3 covers 16 residues. The variable domain in full, with the rest retrieved from reference TRBV18 and TRBJ2-2, is NAGVMQNPRHLVRRRGQEARLRCSPMKGHSHVYWYRQLPEEGLKFMVYLQKENIIDESGMPKERFSAEFPKEGPSILRIQQVVRGDSAAYFCASSPRAQGPTGELFFGEGSRLTVL.

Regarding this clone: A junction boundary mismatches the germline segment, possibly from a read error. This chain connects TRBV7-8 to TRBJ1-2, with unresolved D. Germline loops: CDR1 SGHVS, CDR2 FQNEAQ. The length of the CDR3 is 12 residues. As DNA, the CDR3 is TGTGCCAGCAGCTTAGCGGGCCGGGGAACCCTCTTC. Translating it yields CASSLAGRGTLF.